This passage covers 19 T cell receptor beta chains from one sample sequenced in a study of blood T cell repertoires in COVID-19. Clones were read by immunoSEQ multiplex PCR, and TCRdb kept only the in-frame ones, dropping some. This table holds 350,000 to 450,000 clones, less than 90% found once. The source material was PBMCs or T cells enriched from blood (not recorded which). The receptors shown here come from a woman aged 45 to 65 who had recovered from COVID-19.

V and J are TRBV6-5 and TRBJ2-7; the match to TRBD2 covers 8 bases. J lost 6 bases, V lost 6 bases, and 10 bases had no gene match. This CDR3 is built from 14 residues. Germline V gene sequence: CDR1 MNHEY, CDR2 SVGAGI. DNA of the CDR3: TGTGCCAGCAGGAGGGGGGGACTAGTACGCGAGCAGTACTTC. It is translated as CASRRGGLVREQYF.

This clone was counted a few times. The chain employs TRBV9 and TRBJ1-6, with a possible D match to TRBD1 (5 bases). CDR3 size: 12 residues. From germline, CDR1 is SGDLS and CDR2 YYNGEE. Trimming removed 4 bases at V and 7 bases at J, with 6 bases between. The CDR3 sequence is CASSQGNSPLHF. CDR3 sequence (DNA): TGTGCCAGCAGCCAGGGAAATTCACCCCTCCACTTT.

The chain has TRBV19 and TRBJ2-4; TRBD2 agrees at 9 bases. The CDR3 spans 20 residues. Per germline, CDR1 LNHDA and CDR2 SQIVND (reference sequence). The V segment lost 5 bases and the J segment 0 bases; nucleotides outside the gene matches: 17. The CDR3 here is CASSPPSGLAIPVAKNIQYF. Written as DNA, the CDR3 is TGTGCCAGTAGTCCCCCTTCAGGACTAGCGATTCCTGTAGCCAAAAACATTCAGTACTTC.

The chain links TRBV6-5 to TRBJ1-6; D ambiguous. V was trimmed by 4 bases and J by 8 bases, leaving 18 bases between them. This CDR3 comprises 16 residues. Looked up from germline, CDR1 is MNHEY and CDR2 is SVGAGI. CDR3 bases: TGTGCCAGCAGTTTAAATCCCTTGACTGATTATTCACCCCTCCACTTT. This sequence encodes CASSLNPLTDYSPLHF.

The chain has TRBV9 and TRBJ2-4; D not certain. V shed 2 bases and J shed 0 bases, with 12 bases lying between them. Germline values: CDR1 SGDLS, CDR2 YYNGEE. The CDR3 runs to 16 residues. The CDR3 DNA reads TGTGCCAGCAGCGTGTCCCCCACTATAGCCAAAAACATTCAGTACTTC. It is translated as CASSVSPTIAKNIQYF.

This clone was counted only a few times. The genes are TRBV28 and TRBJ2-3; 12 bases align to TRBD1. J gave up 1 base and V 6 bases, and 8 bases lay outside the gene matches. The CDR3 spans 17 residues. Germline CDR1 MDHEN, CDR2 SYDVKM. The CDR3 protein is CASRGGQGAPGTDTQYF. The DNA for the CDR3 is TGTGCCAGCAGGGGGGGACAGGGGGCGCCTGGCACAGATACGCAGTATTTT. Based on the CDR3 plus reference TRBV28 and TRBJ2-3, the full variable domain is DVKVTQSSRYLVKRTGEKVFLECVQDMDHENMFWYRQDPGLGLRLIYFSYDVKMKEKGDIPEGYSVSREKKERFSLILESASTNQTSMYLCASRGGQGAPGTDTQYFGPGTRLTVL.

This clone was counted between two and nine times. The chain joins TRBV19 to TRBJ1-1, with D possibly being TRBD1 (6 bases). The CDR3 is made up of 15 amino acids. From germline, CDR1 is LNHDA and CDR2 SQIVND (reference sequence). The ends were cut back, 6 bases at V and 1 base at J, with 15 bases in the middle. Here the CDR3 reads CASRIQGTKNTEAFF. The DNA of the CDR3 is TGTGCCAGTAGGATCCAGGGGACAAAGAACACTGAAGCTTTCTTT.

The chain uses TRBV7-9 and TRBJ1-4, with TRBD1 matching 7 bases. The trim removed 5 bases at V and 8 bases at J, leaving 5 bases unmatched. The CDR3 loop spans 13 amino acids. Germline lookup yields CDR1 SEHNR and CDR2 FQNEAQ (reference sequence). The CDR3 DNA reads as TGTGCCAGCAGCGGTCGGACAGGCGAAAAACTGTTTTTT. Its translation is CASSGRTGEKLFF.

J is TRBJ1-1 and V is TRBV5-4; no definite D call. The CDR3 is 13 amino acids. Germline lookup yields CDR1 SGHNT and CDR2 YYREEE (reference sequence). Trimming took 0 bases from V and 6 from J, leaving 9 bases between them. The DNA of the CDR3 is TGTGCCAGCAGCTTGGGCCTGGAGGCTGAAGCTTTCTTT. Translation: CASSLGLEAEAFF.

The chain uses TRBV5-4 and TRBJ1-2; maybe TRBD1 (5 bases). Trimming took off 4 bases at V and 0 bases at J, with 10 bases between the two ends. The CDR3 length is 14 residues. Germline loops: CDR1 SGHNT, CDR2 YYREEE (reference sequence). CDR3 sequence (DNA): TGTGCCAGCAGCGTCGGGGGAACTAACTATGGCTACACCTTC. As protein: CASSVGGTNYGYTF.

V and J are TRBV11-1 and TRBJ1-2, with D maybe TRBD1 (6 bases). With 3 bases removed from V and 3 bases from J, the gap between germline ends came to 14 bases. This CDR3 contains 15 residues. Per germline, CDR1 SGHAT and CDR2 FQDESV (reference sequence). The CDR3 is CASSFGPGVDYGYTF. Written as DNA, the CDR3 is TGTGCCAGCAGCTTTGGGCCAGGGGTCGACTATGGCTACACCTTC.

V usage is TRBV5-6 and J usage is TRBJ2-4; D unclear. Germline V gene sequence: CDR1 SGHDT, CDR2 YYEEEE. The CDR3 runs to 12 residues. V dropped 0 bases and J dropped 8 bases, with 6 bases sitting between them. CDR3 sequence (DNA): TGTGCCAGCAGCTTGGATGAGGACATTCAGTACTTC. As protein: CASSLDEDIQYF.

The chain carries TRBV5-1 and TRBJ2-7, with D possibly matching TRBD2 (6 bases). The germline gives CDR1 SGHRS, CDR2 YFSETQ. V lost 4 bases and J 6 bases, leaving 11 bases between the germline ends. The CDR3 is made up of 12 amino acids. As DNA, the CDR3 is TGCGCCAGCAGCCCAGGGACTCCCGAGCAGTACTTC. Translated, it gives CASSPGTPEQYF.

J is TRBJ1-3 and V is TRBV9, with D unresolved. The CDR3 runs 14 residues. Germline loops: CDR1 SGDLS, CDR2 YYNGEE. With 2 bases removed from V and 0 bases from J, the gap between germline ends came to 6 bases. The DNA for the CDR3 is TGTGCCAGCAGCGTGAGTAGCTCTGGAAACACCATATATTTT. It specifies CASSVSSSGNTIYF.

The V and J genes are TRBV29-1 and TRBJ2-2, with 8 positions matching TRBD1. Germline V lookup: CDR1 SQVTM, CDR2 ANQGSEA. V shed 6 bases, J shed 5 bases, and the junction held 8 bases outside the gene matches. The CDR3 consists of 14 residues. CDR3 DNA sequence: TGCAGCGTCTCACGGCAGGGGGCAACCGGGGAGCTGTTTTTT. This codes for CSVSRQGATGELFF.

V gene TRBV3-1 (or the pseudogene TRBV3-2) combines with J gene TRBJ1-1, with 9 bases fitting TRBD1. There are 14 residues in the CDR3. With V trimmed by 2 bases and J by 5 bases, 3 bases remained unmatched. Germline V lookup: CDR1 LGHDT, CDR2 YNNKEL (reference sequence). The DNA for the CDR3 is TGTGCCAGCAGCCAATTCGGGACAGGGACTGAAGCTTTCTTT. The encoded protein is CASSQFGTGTEAFF.

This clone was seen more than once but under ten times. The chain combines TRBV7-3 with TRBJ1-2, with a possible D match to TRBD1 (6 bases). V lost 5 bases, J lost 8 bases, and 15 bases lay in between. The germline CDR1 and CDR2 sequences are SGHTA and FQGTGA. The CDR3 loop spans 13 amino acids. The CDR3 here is CASSPIQGKGYTF. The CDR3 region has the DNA TGTGCCAGCAGCCCAATACAGGGAAAGGGCTACACCTTC.

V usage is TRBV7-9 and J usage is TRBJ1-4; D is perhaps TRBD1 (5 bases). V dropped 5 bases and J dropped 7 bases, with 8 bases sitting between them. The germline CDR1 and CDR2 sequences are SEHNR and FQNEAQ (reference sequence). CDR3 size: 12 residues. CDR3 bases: TGTGCCAGCAGCGGCGGGGGTGAAAAACTGTTTTTT. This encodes CASSGGGEKLFF. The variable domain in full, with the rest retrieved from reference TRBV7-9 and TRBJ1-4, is DTGVSQNPRHKITKRGQNVTFRCDPISEHNRLYWYRQTLGQGPEFLTYFQNEAQLEKSRLLSDRFSAERPKGSFSTLEIQRTEQGDSAMYLCASSGGGEKLFFGSGTQLSVL.

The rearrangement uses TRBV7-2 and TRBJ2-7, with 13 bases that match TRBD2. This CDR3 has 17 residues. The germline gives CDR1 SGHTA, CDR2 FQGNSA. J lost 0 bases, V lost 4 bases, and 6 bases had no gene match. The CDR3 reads CASSSGTSGASSYEQYF. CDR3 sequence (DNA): TGTGCCAGCAGCTCCGGGACTAGCGGGGCCAGCTCCTACGAGCAGTACTTC.